This T cell receptor beta chain was sequenced for a study of somatic mutations in cytotoxic T cells in rheumatoid arthritis (dated by TCRdb to about 2017). Context from the whole study: Right after diagnosis and prior to the start of any treatment, around 28 ml EDTA of peripheral blood was drawn from patients. A FACSAria II or Sony SH800 was used to flow-sort some V beta antibody-stained T-cell populations at nearly 100% purity, and TCRB sequencing was also done on sorted V beta1+ cells. To characterize clonality, the study used TCRB deep sequencing while asking whether somatic mutations are carried by expanded CD8+ T-cell clones in newly diagnosed, untreated rheumatoid arthritis. TCRB deep sequencing covered 50 to 75 patients with rheumatoid arthritis along with 20 healthy controls. Patient and control groups had essentially identical median ages.

Genomic DNA underwent TCRB CDR3 sequencing using the immunoSEQ assay. The published analysis was carried out like this. When patient CD8+ clones exceeding 1% were checked against published virus-specific TCRB sequences, only a few matched. Nothing other than productive TCRB rearrangements was included in the analyses. A clone was defined by a unique TCRB CDR3 sequence, and clonality was computed as a productive clonality index based on Shannon entropy. To calculate repertoire overlap between two samples, the template counts of each clone were considered relative to each sample's total templates. A correlation with a Spearman r of around 0.6 was found between V-gene usage by flow cytometry and V-gene usage by TCRB sequencing. In TCRdb, the immuneACCESS table is reduced to in-frame sequences with V and J assigned. These tables do not hold every clone; where another copy was compared, an unresolved V gene accounts for under half, and the others remain unexplained. D and trimming come from the DNA, and the V and J calls and clone size come from that table. Within this sample are around 23,000 clones, with 65% to 85% of them counted one time only. The ten largest clones capture about 3.8% of the sample.

Positive magnetic bead selection on an AutoMACS was used to isolate CD4+ and CD8+ cells, with flow cytometry used to check purity. Clonal expansions were first screened by flow cytometry with a TCR V beta antibody panel, then characterized by TCRB deep sequencing of sorted CD8+ fractions. Peripheral blood mononuclear cells were isolated by Ficoll-Paque PLUS density gradient separation. Using Nucleospin Tissue or Tissue XS kits, DNA was extracted from CD4-enriched, CD8-enriched or PBMC samples, with quantification by a Qubit 2.0 fluorometer. Broader findings and caveats from the paper: The slight TRBV07 underrepresentation in patients was not adjusted for multiple comparisons. Viral specificity could not be ruled out by absence from virus-specific databases, and the antigen targets of the expanded CD8+ clones remained unknown. Rheumatoid arthritis patients and age-matched healthy controls did not significantly differ in CD8+ T-cell clonality. Healthy controls showed no age-related increase in CD8+ clonality, whereas patients did (Spearman r ~ 0.5). In 8 out of 65 patients, more than 20% of CD8+ cells belonged to the largest CD8+ clone, while several identical CD8+ TCRB sequences were shared between blood and synovial fluid.

The germline V gene supplies CDR1 MRHNA and CDR2 SNTAGT. Compared with germline, V lacks 8 bases and J lacks 7 bases; bases without a gene match: 12. The CDR3 has 15 amino acids, counting the end cysteine and phenylalanine. This entry keeps only the CDR3 DNA: 45 bases, framed from base 1. On this clone itself: The specificity of this receptor is unknown. Qualities for individual bases were not recorded, and no much larger clone is one base off.

The chain employs TRBV6-4 and TRBJ2-1; 9 nucleotides in the junction match TRBD1. This TCR came from an adult with rheumatoid arthritis. The specimen was CD8+ T cells sorted from blood. The CDR3 in this case is CASSTEGTGPNEQFF. The base sequence is TGTGCCAGCTCCACAGAAGGGACAGGGCCAAATGAGCAGTTCTTC.